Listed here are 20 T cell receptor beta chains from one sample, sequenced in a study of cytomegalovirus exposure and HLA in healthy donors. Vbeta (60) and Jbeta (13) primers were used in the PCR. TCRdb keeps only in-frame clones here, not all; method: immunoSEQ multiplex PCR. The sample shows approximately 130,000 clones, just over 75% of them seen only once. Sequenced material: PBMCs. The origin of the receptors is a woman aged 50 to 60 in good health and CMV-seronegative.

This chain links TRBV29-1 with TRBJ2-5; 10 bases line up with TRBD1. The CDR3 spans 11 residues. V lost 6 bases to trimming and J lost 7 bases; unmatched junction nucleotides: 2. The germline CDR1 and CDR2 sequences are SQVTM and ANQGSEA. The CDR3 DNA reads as TGCAGCGTCGGGGACAGGGGGACCCAGTACTTC. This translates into CSVGDRGTQYF. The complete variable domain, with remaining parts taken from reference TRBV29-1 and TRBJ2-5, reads SAVISQKPSRDICQRGTSLTIQCQVDSQVTMMFWYRQQPGQSLTLIATANQGSEATYESGFVIDKFPISRPNLTFSTLTVSNMSPEDSSIYLCSVGDRGTQYFGPGTRLLVL.

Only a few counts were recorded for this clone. The CDR3 reads CASRVGGTDTQYF. CDR3 coding DNA: TGTGCCAGCAGGGTGGGAGGGACAGATACGCAGTATTTT. The gene calls are TRBV28 and TRBJ2-3, with 7 bases identical to TRBD2. Germline assignment: CDR1 MDHEN and CDR2 SYDVKM. CDR3 size: 13 residues. J lost 3 bases, V lost 6 bases, and 3 bases had no gene match.

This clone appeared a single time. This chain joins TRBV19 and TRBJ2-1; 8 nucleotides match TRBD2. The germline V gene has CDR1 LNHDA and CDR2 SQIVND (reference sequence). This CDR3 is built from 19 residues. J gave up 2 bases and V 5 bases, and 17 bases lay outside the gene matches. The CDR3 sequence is CASSPDRLAGHGAYNEQFF. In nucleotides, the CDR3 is TGTGCCAGTAGTCCGGACCGTCTAGCGGGCCACGGGGCCTACAATGAGCAGTTCTTC.

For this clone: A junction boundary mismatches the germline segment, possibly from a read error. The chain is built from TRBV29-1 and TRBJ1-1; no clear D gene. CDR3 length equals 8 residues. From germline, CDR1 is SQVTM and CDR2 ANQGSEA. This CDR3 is CSVEKLEF. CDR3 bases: TGCAGCGTTGAGAAATTGGAGTTT.

The DNA of the CDR3 is TGTGCCAGCAGTCTACAGGGCTCCTACGAGCAGTACTTC. It specifies CASSLQGSYEQYF. The chain links TRBV6-5 to TRBJ2-5, with D possibly being TRBD1 (6 bases). The J call could be wrong; TRBJ2-7 is a better fit for the DNA end. Germline V gene sequence: CDR1 MNHEY, CDR2 SVGAGI. There are 13 residues in the CDR3.

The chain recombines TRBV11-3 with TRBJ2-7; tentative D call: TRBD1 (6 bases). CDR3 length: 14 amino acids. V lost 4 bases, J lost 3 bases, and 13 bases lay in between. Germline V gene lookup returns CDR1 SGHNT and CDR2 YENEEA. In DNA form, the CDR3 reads TGTGCCAGCAGCTCGGATCCGGGACACTACGAGCAGTACGTC. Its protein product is CASSSDPGHYEQYV.

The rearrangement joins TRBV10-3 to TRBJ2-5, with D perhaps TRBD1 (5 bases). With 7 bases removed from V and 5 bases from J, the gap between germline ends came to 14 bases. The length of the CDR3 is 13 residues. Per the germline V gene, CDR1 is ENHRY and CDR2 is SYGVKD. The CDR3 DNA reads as TGTGCCATCAAATCCGGGCAGGGCGAGACCCAGTACTTC. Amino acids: CAIKSGQGETQYF.

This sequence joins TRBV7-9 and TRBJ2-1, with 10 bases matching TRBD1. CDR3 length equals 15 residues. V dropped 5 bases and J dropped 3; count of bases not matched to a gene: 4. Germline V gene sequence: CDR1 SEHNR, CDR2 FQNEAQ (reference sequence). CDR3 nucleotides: TGTGCCAGCAGCGGCGACAGGGGGCTCTACAATGAGCAGTTCTTC. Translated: CASSGDRGLYNEQFF.

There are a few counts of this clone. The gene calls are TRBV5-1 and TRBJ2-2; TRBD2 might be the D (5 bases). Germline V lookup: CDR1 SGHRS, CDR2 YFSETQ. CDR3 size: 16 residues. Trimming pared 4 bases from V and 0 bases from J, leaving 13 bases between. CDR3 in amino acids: CASSPSGKPNTGELFF. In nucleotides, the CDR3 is TGCGCCAGCAGCCCTTCCGGGAAGCCGAACACCGGGGAGCTGTTTTTT. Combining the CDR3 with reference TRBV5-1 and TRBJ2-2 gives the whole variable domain KAGVTQTPRYLIKTRGQQVTLSCSPISGHRSVSWYQQTPGQGLQFLFEYFSETQRNKGNFPGRFSGRQFSNSRSEMNVSTLELGDSALYLCASSPSGKPNTGELFFGEGSRLTVL.

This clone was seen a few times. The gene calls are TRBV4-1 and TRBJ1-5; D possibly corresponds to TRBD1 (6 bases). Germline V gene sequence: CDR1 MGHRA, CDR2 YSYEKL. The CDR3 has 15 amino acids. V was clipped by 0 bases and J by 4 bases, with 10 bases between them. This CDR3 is CASSQDPGENQPQHF. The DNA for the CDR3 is TGCGCCAGCAGCCAAGACCCAGGGGAAAATCAGCCCCAGCATTTT.

For the CDR3, the DNA is TGTGCCAGCAGTACCAACAGGGGGGTTAGGGACGAGCAGTACTTC. It translates to CASSTNRGVRDEQYF. The chain joins TRBV6-6 to TRBJ2-7; TRBD1 aligns across 8 bases. From germline, CDR1 is MNHNY and CDR2 SVGAGI (reference sequence). J gave up 5 bases and V 5 bases, and 11 bases lay outside the gene matches. This CDR3 has 15 residues.

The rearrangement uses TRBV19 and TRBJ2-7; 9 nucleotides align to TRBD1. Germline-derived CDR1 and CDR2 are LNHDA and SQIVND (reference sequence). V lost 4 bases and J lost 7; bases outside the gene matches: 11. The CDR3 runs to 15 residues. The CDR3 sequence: CASSNPGTGLWEQYF. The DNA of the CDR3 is TGTGCCAGTAGTAATCCCGGGACAGGGCTCTGGGAGCAGTACTTC. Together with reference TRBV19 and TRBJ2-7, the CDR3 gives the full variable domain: DGGITQSPKYLFRKEGQNVTLSCEQNLNHDAMYWYRQDPGQGLRLIYYSQIVNDFQKGDIAEGYSVSREKKESFPLTVTSAQKNPTAFYLCASSNPGTGLWEQYFGPGTRLTVT.

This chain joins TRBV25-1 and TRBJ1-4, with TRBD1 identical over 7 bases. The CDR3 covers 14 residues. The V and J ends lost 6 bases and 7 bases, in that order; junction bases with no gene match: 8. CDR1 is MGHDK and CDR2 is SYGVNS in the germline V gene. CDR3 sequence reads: CASRETGVGEKLFF. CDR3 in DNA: TGTGCCAGCAGAGAAACAGGGGTTGGTGAAAAACTGTTTTTT.

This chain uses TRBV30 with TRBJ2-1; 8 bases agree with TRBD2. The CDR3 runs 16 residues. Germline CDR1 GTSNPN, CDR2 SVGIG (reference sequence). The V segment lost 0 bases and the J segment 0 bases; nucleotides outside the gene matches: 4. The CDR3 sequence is CAWSVQLADSYNEQFF. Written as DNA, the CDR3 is TGTGCCTGGAGTGTCCAACTAGCGGACTCCTACAATGAGCAGTTCTTC.

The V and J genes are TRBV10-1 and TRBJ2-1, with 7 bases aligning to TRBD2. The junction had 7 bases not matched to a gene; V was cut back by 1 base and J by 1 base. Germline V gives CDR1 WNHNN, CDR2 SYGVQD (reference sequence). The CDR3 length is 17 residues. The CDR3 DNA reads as TGCGCCAGCAGTGAGTTTAGCGGGCCCCTGTCCTACAATGAGCAGTTCTTC. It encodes CASSEFSGPLSYNEQFF.

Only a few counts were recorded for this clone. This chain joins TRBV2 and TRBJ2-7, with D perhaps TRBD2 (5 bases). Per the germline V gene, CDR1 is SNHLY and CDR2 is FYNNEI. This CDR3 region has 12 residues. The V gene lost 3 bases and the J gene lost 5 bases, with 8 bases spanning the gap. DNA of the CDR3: TGTGCCAGCAGTGAGAGGGTCGACGAGCAGTACGTC. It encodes CASSERVDEQYV.

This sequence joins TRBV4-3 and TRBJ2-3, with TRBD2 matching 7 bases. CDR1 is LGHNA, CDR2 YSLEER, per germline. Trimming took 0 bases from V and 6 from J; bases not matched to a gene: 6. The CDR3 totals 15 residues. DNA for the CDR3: TGCGCCAGCAGCCAAGAAGGCTTGGGGGGGGATACGCAGTATTTT. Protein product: CASSQEGLGGDTQYF.

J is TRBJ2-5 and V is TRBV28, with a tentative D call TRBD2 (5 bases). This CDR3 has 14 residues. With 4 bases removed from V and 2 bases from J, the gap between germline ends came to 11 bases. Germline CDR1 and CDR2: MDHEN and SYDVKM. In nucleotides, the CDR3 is TGTGCCAGCAGTTCCCCCGGGGAACAAGAGACCCAGTACTTC. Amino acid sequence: CASSSPGEQETQYF.

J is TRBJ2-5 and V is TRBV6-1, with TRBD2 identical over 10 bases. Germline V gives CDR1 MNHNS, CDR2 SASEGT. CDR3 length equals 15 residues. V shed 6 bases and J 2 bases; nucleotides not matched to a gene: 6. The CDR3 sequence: CASRLAGVGQETQYF. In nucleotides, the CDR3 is TGTGCCAGCAGGCTAGCGGGAGTAGGGCAAGAGACCCAGTACTTC.

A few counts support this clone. The CDR3 region has the DNA TGTGCCAGCAGTTCCCGGACAGAACAAGAGACCCAGTACTTC. This translates into CASSSRTEQETQYF. The rearrangement joins TRBV27 to TRBJ2-5; possibly TRBD1 for D (6 bases). Trimming took 4 bases from V and 2 from J, leaving 11 bases between them. The CDR3 is made up of 14 amino acids. The V gene's germline CDR1 is MNHEY and CDR2 SMNVEV (reference sequence).